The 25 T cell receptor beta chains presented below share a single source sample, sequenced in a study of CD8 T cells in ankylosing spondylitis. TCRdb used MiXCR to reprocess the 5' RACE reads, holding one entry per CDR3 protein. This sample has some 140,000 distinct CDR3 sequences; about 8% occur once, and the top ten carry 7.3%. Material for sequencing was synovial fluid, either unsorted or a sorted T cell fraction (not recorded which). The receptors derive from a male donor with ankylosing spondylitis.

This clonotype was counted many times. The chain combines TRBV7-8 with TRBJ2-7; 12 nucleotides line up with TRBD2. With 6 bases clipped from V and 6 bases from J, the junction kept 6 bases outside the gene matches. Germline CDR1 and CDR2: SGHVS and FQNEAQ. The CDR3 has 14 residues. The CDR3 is CASSSLAGGGEQYF. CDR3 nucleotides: TGTGCCAGCAGTTCCCTAGCGGGGGGGGGCGAGCAGTACTTC.

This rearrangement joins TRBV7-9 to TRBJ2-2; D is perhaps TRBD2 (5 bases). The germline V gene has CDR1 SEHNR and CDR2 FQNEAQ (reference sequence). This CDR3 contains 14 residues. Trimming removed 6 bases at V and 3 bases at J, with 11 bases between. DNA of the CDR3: TGTGCCAGCAGTTTCACTAGGGACACCGGGGAGCTGTTTTTT. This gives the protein CASSFTRDTGELFF.

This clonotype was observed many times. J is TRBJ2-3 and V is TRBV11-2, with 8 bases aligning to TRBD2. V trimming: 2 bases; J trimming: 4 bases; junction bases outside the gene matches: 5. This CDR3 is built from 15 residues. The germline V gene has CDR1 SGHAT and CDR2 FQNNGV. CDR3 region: CASSLRSGGPDTQYF. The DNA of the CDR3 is TGTGCCAGCAGCTTACGGTCGGGGGGGCCAGATACGCAGTATTTT.

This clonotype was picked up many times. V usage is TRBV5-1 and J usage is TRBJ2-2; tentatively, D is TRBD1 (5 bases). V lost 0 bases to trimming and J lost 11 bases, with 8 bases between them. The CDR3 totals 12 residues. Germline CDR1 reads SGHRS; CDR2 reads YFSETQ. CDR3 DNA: TGCGCCAGCAGCTTGGAGCAGGGAGAGCTGTTTTTT. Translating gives CASSLEQGELFF.

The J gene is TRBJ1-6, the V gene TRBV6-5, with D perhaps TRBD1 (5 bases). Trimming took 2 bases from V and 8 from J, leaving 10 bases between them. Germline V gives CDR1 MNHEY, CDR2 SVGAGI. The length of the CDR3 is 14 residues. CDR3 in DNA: TGTGCCAGCAGTTACGGGACGTATGATTCACCCCTCCACTTT. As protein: CASSYGTYDSPLHF.

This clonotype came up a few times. In nucleotides, the CDR3 is TGCGCCAGCAGCCGGGGACAGAGGAGCTCCTACAATGAGCAGTTCTTC. Translating gives CASSRGQRSSYNEQFF. This rearrangement joins TRBV5-1 to TRBJ2-1, with 7 bases that match TRBD1. Germline V lookup: CDR1 SGHRS, CDR2 YFSETQ. Trimming cost V 4 bases and J 0 bases; bases outside gene matches: 7. The CDR3 has 16 amino acids.

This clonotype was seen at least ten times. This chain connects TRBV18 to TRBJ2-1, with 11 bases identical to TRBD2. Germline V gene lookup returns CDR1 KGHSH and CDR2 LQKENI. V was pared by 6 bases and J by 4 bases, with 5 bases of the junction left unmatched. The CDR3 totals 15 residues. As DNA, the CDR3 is TGTGCCAGCTCTGAGACTAGCGGGGATTACAATGAGCAGTTCTTC. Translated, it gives CASSETSGDYNEQFF.

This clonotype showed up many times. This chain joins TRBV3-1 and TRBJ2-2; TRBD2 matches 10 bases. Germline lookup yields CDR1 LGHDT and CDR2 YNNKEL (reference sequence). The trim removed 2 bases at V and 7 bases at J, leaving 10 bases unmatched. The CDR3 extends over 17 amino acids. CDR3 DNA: TGTGCCAGCAGCCAAATGGTGGCTAGCGGGAGTCACGGGGAGCTGTTTTTT. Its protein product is CASSQMVASGSHGELFF.

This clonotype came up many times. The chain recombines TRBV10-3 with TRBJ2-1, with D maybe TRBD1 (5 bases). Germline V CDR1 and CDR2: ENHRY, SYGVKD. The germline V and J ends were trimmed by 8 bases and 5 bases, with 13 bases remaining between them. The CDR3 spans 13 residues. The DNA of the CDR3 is TGTGCCATCTCTGGACAAATTAACAATGAGCAGTTCTTC. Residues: CAISGQINNEQFF.

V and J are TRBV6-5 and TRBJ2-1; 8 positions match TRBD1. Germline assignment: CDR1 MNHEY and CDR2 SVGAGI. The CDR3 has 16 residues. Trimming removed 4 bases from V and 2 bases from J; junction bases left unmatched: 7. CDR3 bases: TGTGCCAGCAGTTTCTCAGGGGGCGCCCCCTACAATGAGCAGTTCTTC. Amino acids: CASSFSGGAPYNEQFF.

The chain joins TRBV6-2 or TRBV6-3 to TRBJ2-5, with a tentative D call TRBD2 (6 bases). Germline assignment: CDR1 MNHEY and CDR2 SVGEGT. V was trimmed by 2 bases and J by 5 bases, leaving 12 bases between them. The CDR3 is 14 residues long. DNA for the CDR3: TGTGCCAGCAGTTACGGGCTAGCGAGGGAGACCCAGTACTTC. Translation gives CASSYGLARETQYF.

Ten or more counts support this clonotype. CDR3: CASSLIDRTNSPLHF. As DNA, the CDR3 is TGTGCCAGCAGTCTTATTGACAGGACGAATTCACCCCTCCACTTT. The V and J genes are TRBV5-6 and TRBJ1-6, with D possibly matching TRBD1 (6 bases). The CDR3 loop spans 15 amino acids. Germline CDR1 and CDR2: SGHDT and YYEEEE. Trimming removed 5 bases at V and 7 bases at J, with 16 bases between.

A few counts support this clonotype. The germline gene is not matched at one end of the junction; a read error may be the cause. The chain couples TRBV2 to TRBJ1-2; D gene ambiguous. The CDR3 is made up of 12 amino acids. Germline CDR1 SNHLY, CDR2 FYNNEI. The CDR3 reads CAGRRIAYGYTF. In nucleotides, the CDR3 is TGTGCCGGCAGACGGATAGCCTATGGCTACACCTTC.

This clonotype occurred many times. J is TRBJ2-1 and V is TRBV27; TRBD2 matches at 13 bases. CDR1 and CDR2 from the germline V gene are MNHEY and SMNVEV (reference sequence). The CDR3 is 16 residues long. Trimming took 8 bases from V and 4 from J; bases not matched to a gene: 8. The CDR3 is CASRTSGRGSYNEQFF. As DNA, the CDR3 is TGTGCCAGCCGGACTAGCGGGAGAGGATCATACAATGAGCAGTTCTTC.

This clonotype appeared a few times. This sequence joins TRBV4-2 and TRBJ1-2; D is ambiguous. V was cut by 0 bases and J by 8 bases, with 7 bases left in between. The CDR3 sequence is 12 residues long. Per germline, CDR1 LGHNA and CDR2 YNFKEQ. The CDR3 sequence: CASSQDRRGYTF. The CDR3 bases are TGTGCCAGCAGCCAAGATCGGCGGGGCTACACCTTC.

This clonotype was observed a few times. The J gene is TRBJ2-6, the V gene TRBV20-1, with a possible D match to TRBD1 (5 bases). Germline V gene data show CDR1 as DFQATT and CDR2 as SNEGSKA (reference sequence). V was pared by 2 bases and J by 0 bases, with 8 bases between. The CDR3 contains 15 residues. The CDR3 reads CSARSGASGANVLTF. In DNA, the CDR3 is TGCAGTGCTAGATCTGGGGCCTCTGGGGCCAACGTCCTGACTTTC.

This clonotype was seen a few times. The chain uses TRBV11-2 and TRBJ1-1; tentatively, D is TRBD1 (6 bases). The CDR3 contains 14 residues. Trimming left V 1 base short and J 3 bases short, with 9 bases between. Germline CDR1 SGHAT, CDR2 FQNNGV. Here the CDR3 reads CASSLAGVDTEAFF. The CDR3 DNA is TGTGCCAGCAGCTTAGCAGGGGTGGACACTGAAGCTTTCTTT. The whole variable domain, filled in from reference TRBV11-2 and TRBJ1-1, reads EAGVAQSPRYKIIEKRQSVAFWCNPISGHATLYWYQQILGQGPKLLIQFQNNGVVDDSQLPKDRFSAERLKGVDSTLKIQPAKLEDSAVYLCASSLAGVDTEAFFGQGTRLTVV.

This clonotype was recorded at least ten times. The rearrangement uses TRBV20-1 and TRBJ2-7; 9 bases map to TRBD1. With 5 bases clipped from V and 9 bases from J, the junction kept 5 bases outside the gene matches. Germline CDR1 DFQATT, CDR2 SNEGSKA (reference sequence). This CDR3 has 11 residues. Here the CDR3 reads CSAARQGGQYF. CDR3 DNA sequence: TGCAGTGCTGCCCGACAGGGGGGGCAGTACTTC.

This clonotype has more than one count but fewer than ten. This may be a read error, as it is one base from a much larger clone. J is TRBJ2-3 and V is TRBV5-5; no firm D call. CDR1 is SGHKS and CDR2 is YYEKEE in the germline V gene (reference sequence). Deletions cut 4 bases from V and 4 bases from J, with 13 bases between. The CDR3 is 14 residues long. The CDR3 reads CASSPGPFSDTQYF. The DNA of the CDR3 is TGTGCCAGCAGCCCTGGACCCTTCTCAGATACGCAGTATTTT.

The CDR3 nucleotides are TGTGCCAGCACTGGGACAGGCGCCGAAAAACTGTTTTTT. This codes for CASTGTGAEKLFF. The gene calls are TRBV5-8 and TRBJ1-4; TRBD1 matches at 8 bases. The germline V gene encodes CDR1 SGHTS and CDR2 YDEGEE. The CDR3 spans 13 residues. Germline trimming cut 6 bases from V and 8 bases from J; bases unmatched to any gene: 6.

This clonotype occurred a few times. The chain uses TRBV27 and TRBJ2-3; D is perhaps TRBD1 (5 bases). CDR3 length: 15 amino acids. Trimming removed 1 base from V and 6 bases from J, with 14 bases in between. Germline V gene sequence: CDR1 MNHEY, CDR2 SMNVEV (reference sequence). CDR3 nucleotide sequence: TGTGCCAGCAGTTTATTAGCAGGGCCGTCCGATACGCAGTATTTT. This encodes CASSLLAGPSDTQYF.

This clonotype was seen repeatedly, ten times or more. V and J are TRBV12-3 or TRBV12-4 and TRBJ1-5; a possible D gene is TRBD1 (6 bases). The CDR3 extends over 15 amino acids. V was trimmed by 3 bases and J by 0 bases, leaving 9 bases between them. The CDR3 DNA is TGTGCCAGCAGTTTTGGACAGATTAGCAATCAGCCCCAGCATTTT. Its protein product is CASSFGQISNQPQHF.

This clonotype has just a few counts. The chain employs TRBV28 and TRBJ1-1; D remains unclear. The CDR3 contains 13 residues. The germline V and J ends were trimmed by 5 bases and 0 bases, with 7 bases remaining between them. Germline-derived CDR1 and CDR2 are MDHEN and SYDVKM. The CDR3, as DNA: TGTGCCAGCAGTGGTGAGATGAACACTGAAGCTTTCTTT. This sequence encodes CASSGEMNTEAFF.

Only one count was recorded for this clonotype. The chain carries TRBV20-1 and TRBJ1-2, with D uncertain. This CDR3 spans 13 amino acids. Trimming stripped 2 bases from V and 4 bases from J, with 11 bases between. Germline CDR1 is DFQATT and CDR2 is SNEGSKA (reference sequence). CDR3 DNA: TGCAGTGCTAGATCTGACACCGGCTATGGCTACACCTTC. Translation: CSARSDTGYGYTF.

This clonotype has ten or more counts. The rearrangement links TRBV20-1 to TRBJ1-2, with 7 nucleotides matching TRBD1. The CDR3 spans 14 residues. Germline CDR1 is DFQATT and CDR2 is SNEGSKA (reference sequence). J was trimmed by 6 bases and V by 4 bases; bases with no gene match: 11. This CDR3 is CSATDPQGYNGYTF. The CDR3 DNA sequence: TGCAGTGCTACTGACCCACAGGGGTATAATGGCTACACCTTC.